What follows are 7 T cell receptor beta chains derived from one specimen sequenced in a study of shared clonotypes between healthy human individuals. Using immunoSEQ multiplex PCR, the repertoire was profiled, and TCRdb retains in-frame clones only, with some absent. The profile shows around 980,000 clones, 75% to 80% of them singletons. The sample taken for sequencing was memory CD4+ T cells from PBMCs. Subset: CD45RA-negative fraction. The receptors derive from a man between 18 and 29 years old in good health. Some clones in this sample may be carry-over from other donors' samples.

The chain links TRBV7-3 to TRBJ2-3; D may be TRBD1 or TRBD2 (5 bases each). CDR1 is SGHTA and CDR2 is FQGTGA in the germline V gene. V lost 5 bases and J 2 bases, leaving 14 bases between the germline ends. The CDR3 has 15 amino acids. This CDR3 reads CASSPRDAHTDTQYF. The CDR3, as DNA: TGTGCCAGCAGCCCCCGGGACGCACACACAGATACGCAGTATTTT.

This clone was seen only once. A much bigger clone sits one base away, suggesting this may be a read error. V gene TRBV11-3 combines with J gene TRBJ2-3; TRBD2 aligns across 9 bases. This CDR3 comprises 15 residues. Germline-derived CDR1 and CDR2 are SGHNT and YENEEA. J lost 2 bases, V lost 1 base, and 1 base had no gene match. CDR3 nucleotide sequence: TGTGCCAGCAGCTTAGGACTAGCGGACACAGATACGCAGTATTTT. Protein sequence: CASSLGLADTDTQYF.

The V gene is TRBV4-1, the J gene TRBJ2-5; 7 nucleotides align to TRBD2. The germline V gene encodes CDR1 MGHRA and CDR2 YSYEKL. V was pared by 8 bases and J by 2 bases, with 8 bases of the junction left unmatched. The CDR3 loop spans 14 amino acids. CDR3 protein: CASSRERGQETQYF. The CDR3 nucleotides read TGCGCCAGCTCGAGGGAGCGGGGACAAGAGACCCAGTACTTC.

With regard to this clone: This may be a read error, as it is one base from a much larger clone. This chain joins TRBV28 and TRBJ1-4; D call uncertain. Per germline, CDR1 MDHEN and CDR2 SYDVKM. The CDR3 runs 15 residues. Trimming cost V 3 bases and J 5 bases, with 13 bases left between them. CDR3 loop: CASSFRADLNEKLFF. CDR3 bases: TGTGCCAGCAGTTTTAGGGCTGACCTAAATGAAAAACTGTTTTTT.

The V call is TRBV6-5, the J call TRBJ1-2; possibly TRBD1 for D (5 bases). Germline V lookup: CDR1 MNHEY, CDR2 SVGAGI. V was cut by 2 bases and J by 8 bases, with 12 bases left in between. The CDR3 is made up of 13 amino acids. This CDR3 is CASSYGGVPGYTF. Here the CDR3 DNA reads TGTGCCAGCAGTTACGGGGGAGTGCCCGGCTACACCTTC.

V usage is TRBV11-3 and J usage is TRBJ2-2; D is uncertain. This CDR3 is 13 amino acids long. V lost 5 bases and J 9 bases, leaving 13 bases between the germline ends. CDR1 and CDR2 from the germline V gene are SGHNT and YENEEA. CDR3 in amino acids: CASSGNLGRELFF. The CDR3 coding sequence is TGTGCCAGCAGCGGAAATTTAGGCCGGGAGCTGTTTTTT.

A few counts support this clone. V and J are TRBV28 and TRBJ2-3; perhaps TRBD1 as D (5 bases). The germline V gene has CDR1 MDHEN and CDR2 SYDVKM. The V end was cut by 1 base, the J end by 0 bases, with 14 bases between. This CDR3 has 17 residues. The CDR3 DNA reads TGTGCCAGCAGTTTATTGGGGCGGACATACAGCACAGATACGCAGTATTTT. The encoded protein is CASSLLGRTYSTDTQYF.